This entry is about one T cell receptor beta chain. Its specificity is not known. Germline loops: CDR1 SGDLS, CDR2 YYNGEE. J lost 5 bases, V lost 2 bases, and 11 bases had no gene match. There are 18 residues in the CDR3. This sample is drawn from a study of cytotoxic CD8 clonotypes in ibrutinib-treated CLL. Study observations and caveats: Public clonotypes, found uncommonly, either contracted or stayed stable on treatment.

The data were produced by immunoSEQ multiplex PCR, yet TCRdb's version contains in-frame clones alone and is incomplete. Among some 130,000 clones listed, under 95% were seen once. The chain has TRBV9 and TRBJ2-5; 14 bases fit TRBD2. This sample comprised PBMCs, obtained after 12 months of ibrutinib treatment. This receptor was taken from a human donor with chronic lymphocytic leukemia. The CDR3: CASSVGTSGGPSSETQYF. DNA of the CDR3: TGTGCCAGCAGCGTGGGGACTAGCGGGGGTCCATCGTCGGAGACCCAGTACTTC.